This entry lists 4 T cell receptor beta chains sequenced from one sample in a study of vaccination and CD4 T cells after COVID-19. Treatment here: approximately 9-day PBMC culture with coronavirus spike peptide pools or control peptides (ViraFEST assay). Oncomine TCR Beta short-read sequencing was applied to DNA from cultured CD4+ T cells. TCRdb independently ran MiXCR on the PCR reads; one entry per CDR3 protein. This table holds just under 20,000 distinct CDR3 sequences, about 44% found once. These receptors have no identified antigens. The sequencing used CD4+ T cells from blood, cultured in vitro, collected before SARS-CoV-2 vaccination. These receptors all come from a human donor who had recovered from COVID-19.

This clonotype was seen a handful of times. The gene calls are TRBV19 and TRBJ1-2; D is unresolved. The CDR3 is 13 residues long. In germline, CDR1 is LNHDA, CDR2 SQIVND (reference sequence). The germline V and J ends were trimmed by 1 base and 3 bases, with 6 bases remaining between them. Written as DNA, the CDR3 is TGTGCCAGTAGTATAGGGAGGGACTATGGCTACACCTTC. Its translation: CASSIGRDYGYTF.

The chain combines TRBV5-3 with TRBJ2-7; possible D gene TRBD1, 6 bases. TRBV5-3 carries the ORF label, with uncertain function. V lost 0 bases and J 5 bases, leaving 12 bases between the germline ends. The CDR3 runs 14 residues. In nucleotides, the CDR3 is TGTGCCAGAAGCTTGGCCCAGGGGAGCGACGAGCAGTACTTC. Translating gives CARSLAQGSDEQYF.

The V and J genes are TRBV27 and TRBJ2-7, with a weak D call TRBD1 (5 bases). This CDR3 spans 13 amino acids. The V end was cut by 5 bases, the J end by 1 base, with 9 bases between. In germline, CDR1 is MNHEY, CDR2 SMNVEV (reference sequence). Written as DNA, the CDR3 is TGTGCCAGCAGTGGCACAGGTTCCTACGAGCAGTACTTC. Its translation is CASSGTGSYEQYF.

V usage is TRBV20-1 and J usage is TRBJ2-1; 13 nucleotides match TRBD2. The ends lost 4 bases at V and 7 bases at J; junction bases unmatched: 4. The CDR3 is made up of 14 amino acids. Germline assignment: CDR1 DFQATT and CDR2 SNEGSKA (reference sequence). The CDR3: CSAKLAGGLNEQFF. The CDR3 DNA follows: TGCAGTGCTAAACTAGCGGGAGGGCTTAATGAGCAGTTCTTC.